Each of the 4 T cell receptor beta chains below was sequenced from the same sample in a study of graft-versus-host responses after intestinal transplantation. For these TCRs, the target antigens are not known. TCRdb's copy holds only in-frame clones and misses some; the assay was immunoSEQ multiplex PCR. Among about 88,000 clones, approximately 89% were seen once, and the ten largest hold around 0.37%. The sample was unstimulated CD4+ T cells sorted from spleen or lymph node cells, taken before transplant. The source of these receptors is a human donor who was the organ donor for an intestinal transplant.

The J gene is TRBJ2-5, the V gene TRBV23-1; D may be TRBD1 (5 bases). TRBV23-1 is reported as an ORF; its role is uncertain. The length of the CDR3 is 14 residues. Trimming took off 3 bases at V and 2 bases at J, with 10 bases between the two ends. CDR3 sequence: CASSHAGHQETQYF. The CDR3 bases are TGCGCCAGCAGTCATGCAGGACATCAAGAGACCCAGTACTTC.

This clone was seen just once. This sequence joins TRBV30 and TRBJ2-1; TRBD1 agrees at 9 bases. V lost 4 bases and J lost 3; bases outside the gene matches: 19. The CDR3 covers 19 residues. The germline gives CDR1 GTSNPN, CDR2 SVGIG (reference sequence). The CDR3 sequence is CAWTLRGWGQGNYYNEQFF. CDR3 DNA: TGTGCCTGGACTCTTCGCGGATGGGGACAGGGAAATTACTACAATGAGCAGTTCTTC.

The J gene is TRBJ1-1, the V gene TRBV6-5, with TRBD1 matching over 7 bases. This CDR3 is 16 amino acids long. Germline CDR1 is MNHEY and CDR2 is SVGAGI. Losses at the gene ends were 6 bases for V and 0 bases for J; bases not matched to a gene: 10. The CDR3 DNA reads as TGTGCCAGCAGCTACGACCGGACAGGCATGAACACTGAAGCTTTCTTT. It codes for CASSYDRTGMNTEAFF.

The CDR3 DNA sequence: TGTGCCAGCAGCTGGCGGGACCCGGGGAACACTGAAGCTTTCTTT. This sequence encodes CASSWRDPGNTEAFF. This chain joins TRBV5-8 and TRBJ1-1; D perhaps matches TRBD1 (5 bases). This CDR3 has 15 amino acids. Trimming left V 3 bases short and J 1 base short, with 13 bases between. The germline V gene has CDR1 SGHTS and CDR2 YDEGEE.